These 21 T cell receptor beta chains were sequenced from one sample in a study of blood T cell repertoires in COVID-19. TCRdb's table, derived via immunoSEQ multiplex PCR, lists solely in-frame clones and lacks some. The table lists around 380,000 clones, over 75% of them singletons. The specimen sequenced was PBMCs or T cells enriched from blood (not recorded which). Source of these receptors: a man aged 25-45 years who had recovered from COVID-19.

This chain uses TRBV9 with TRBJ2-1; 9 bases agree with TRBD2. CDR1 and CDR2 (germline): SGDLS, YYNGEE. CDR3 length: 16 residues. J gave up 9 bases and V 2 bases, and 12 bases lay outside the gene matches. In nucleotides, the CDR3 is TGTGCCAGCAGCGTCTCCCCTGCGGGGGGGCGCCCTGAGCAGTTCTTC. Protein sequence: CASSVSPAGGRPEQFF.

This clone has just one count. The chain uses TRBV19 and TRBJ2-7; 10 bases align to TRBD2. The ends lost 6 bases at V and 1 base at J; junction bases unmatched: 6. Germline CDR1 LNHDA, CDR2 SQIVND (reference sequence). CDR3 length: 15 amino acids. The CDR3 here is CASRVASGGSYEQYF. The CDR3 DNA reads as TGTGCCAGTAGGGTGGCTAGCGGGGGATCCTACGAGCAGTACTTC.

The rearrangement uses TRBV19 and TRBJ1-1, with D tentatively TRBD1 (5 bases). The V gene lost 6 bases and the J gene lost 8 bases, with 16 bases spanning the gap. Germline CDR1 is LNHDA and CDR2 is SQIVND (reference sequence). CDR3 length: 13 amino acids. The DNA of the CDR3 is TGTGCCAGTAGGGGCGGGGCTCTAACCGAAGCTTTCTTT. Protein sequence: CASRGGALTEAFF.

This rearrangement joins TRBV19 to TRBJ2-6, with 9 bases fitting TRBD1. The CDR3 is 18 amino acids. In germline, CDR1 is LNHDA, CDR2 SQIVND (reference sequence). Trimming at V came to 4 bases and at J to 0 bases, leaving 7 bases not matched to a gene. The CDR3 region has the DNA TGTGCCAGTAGTAGTCCGGGACAGGGACACTCTGGGGCCAACGTCCTGACTTTC. Translated, it gives CASSSPGQGHSGANVLTF.

V is TRBV10-3 and J is TRBJ1-2; D is uncertain. CDR1 is ENHRY, CDR2 SYGVKD, per germline. The V and J ends lost 4 bases and 3 bases respectively, with 15 bases between them. The CDR3 loop spans 15 amino acids. The DNA of the CDR3 is TGTGCCATCAGTGGGTTCTCGGGTATTGACTATGGCTACACCTTC. This codes for CAISGFSGIDYGYTF.

The chain employs TRBV9 and TRBJ1-3; D not certain. The CDR3 length is 16 residues. Trimming stripped 0 bases from V and 4 bases from J, with 14 bases between. Germline V gives CDR1 SGDLS, CDR2 YYNGEE. The CDR3 sequence is CASSVEVGASGNTIYF. The CDR3 DNA is TGTGCCAGCAGCGTAGAGGTGGGCGCATCCGGAAACACCATATATTTT.

The chain combines TRBV12-5 with TRBJ1-6; D is perhaps TRBD1 (5 bases). This CDR3 is 14 amino acids long. Germline V CDR1 and CDR2: LGHNT, FRNRAP. With 1 base removed from V and 6 bases from J, the gap between germline ends came to 7 bases. The CDR3 is CASGLGGGNSPLHF. CDR3 DNA sequence: TGTGCTAGTGGTTTGGGGGGGGGTAATTCACCCCTCCACTTT.

In its sample, this clone was seen a few times. The chain recombines TRBV15 with TRBJ1-1; perhaps TRBD1 as D (6 bases). The CDR3 length is 15 residues. V lost 1 base and J 1 base, leaving 10 bases between the germline ends. Germline lookup yields CDR1 LNHNV and CDR2 YYDKDF (reference sequence). This chain's CDR3 is CATSRAGGENTEAFF. The CDR3 nucleotides read TGTGCCACCAGCAGAGCTGGGGGCGAGAACACTGAAGCTTTCTTT.

The gene calls are TRBV29-1 and TRBJ1-1; TRBD1 aligns across 7 bases. Germline V CDR1 and CDR2: SQVTM, ANQGSEA. The CDR3 extends over 15 amino acids. V lost 6 bases, J lost 1 base, and 11 bases stayed unmatched. CDR3 in amino acids: CSVAGGNDRNTEAFF. As DNA, the CDR3 is TGCAGCGTGGCAGGGGGGAATGATAGGAACACTGAAGCTTTCTTT.

This chain links TRBV6-1 with TRBJ1-6, with a weak D call TRBD1 (5 bases). The CDR3 has 13 residues. V was trimmed by 2 bases and J by 8 bases, leaving 7 bases between them. Per the germline V gene, CDR1 is MNHNS and CDR2 is SASEGT. CDR3 nucleotide sequence: TGTGCCAGCAGTGAACCAGGGTATTCACCCCTCCACTTT. This sequence encodes CASSEPGYSPLHF.

This chain joins TRBV19 and TRBJ1-3; D perhaps matches TRBD1 (6 bases). V lost 0 bases and J 3 bases, leaving 12 bases between the germline ends. The CDR3 spans 16 residues. Germline CDR1 is LNHDA and CDR2 is SQIVND (reference sequence). The CDR3 coding sequence is TGTGCCAGTAGTATAGACTGGACAGCCCTTGGAAACACCATATATTTT. Encoded protein: CASSIDWTALGNTIYF.

The CDR3 region has the DNA TGTGCTAGTGGTCCTGAGGGACTCCCCAGATACAATGAGCAGTTCTTC. Protein product: CASGPEGLPRYNEQFF. The chain carries TRBV12-5 and TRBJ2-1; D is perhaps TRBD2 (6 bases). V was trimmed by 5 bases and J by 4 bases, leaving 18 bases between them. CDR1 is LGHNT and CDR2 is FRNRAP in the germline V gene. The CDR3 runs 16 residues.

The rearrangement links TRBV5-1 to TRBJ2-1, with TRBD2 as a possible D gene (6 bases). Trimming cost V 0 bases and J 5 bases, with 12 bases left between them. The CDR3 is made up of 15 amino acids. Germline V gene sequence: CDR1 SGHRS, CDR2 YFSETQ. In DNA form, the CDR3 reads TGCGCCAGCAGCTTGGATCAGGGAGGTAACAATGAGCAGTTCTTC. It codes for CASSLDQGGNNEQFF.

The chain links TRBV10-1 to TRBJ2-1; TRBD1 aligns across 7 bases. This CDR3 is 16 amino acids long. CDR1 is WNHNN and CDR2 is SYGVQD in the germline V gene (reference sequence). V was clipped by 5 bases and J by 0 bases; unmatched bases: 7. This chain's CDR3 is CASSQRQGVSYNEQFF. As DNA, the CDR3 is TGCGCCAGCAGTCAGAGACAGGGCGTCTCCTACAATGAGCAGTTCTTC.

The gene calls are TRBV7-9 and TRBJ1-2, with 7 positions matching TRBD1. Germline CDR1 and CDR2: SEHNR and FQNEAQ (reference sequence). Trimming at V came to 1 base and at J to 4 bases, leaving 3 bases not matched to a gene. CDR3 length: 14 amino acids. CDR3 sequence (DNA): TGTGCCAGCAGCTTAGTGGACAGGCCCTATGGCTACACCTTC. It translates to CASSLVDRPYGYTF.

V usage is TRBV18 and J usage is TRBJ1-3; possible D gene TRBD1, 5 bases. The CDR3 has 14 amino acids. Germline V CDR1 and CDR2: KGHSH, LQKENI. Trimming took off 4 bases at V and 4 bases at J, with 11 bases between the two ends. CDR3 sequence reads: CASSHPGIGNTIYF. In DNA, the CDR3 is TGTGCCAGCTCACATCCAGGGATCGGAAACACCATATATTTT.

This chain links TRBV5-6 with TRBJ2-7; D might be TRBD2 (7 bases). V was shortened by 3 bases and J by 2 bases, with 15 bases between the two germline ends. Germline CDR1 SGHDT, CDR2 YYEEEE. There are 15 residues in the CDR3. The CDR3 DNA reads as TGTGCCAGCAGCTGGGGGGGCCTTGGGGCCTACGAGCAGTACTTC. Translating it yields CASSWGGLGAYEQYF.

This chain connects TRBV11-2 to TRBJ1-2; D is uncertain. The V gene's germline CDR1 is SGHAT and CDR2 FQNNGV. V lost 8 bases to trimming and J lost 4 bases, with 14 bases between them. The CDR3 totals 13 residues. The DNA of the CDR3 is TGTGCCAGCGCTTTGAGGAGGAGCTATGGCTACACCTTC. Encoded protein: CASALRRSYGYTF.

The rearrangement uses TRBV3-1 (or the pseudogene TRBV3-2) and TRBJ2-2; 11 bases fit TRBD2. This CDR3 has 20 amino acids. Germline CDR1 LGHDT, CDR2 YNNKEL (reference sequence). J was trimmed by 4 bases and V by 4 bases; bases with no gene match: 17. DNA of the CDR3: TGTGCCAGCAGCCGATACAGAGGGTTAGCGGGGGGGCCGAGCACCGGGGAGCTGTTTTTT. This codes for CASSRYRGLAGGPSTGELFF.

This clone was picked up a small number of times. This chain joins TRBV11-2 and TRBJ2-6; D unclear. Trimming left V 1 base short and J 4 bases short, with 11 bases between. Germline V gives CDR1 SGHAT, CDR2 FQNNGV. The CDR3 extends over 16 amino acids. The DNA for the CDR3 is TGTGCCAGCAGCTTAGGGTTCGGTCTGGGGGCCAACGTCCTGACTTTC. Amino acid sequence: CASSLGFGLGANVLTF.

The gene calls are TRBV5-1 and TRBJ2-1; no clear D. The CDR3 spans 13 residues. The germline V and J ends were trimmed by 0 bases and 5 bases, with 6 bases remaining between them. Germline CDR1 SGHRS, CDR2 YFSETQ. The CDR3 here is CASSLVLDNEQFF. The CDR3 DNA reads as TGCGCCAGCAGCTTGGTCCTCGACAATGAGCAGTTCTTC.